Following are 28 T cell receptor beta chains from one sample sequenced in a study of blood T cell repertoires in COVID-19. Clones were sequenced by immunoSEQ multiplex PCR, and TCRdb holds only the in-frame ones, with some missing. The table includes 30,000 to 50,000 clones, about 89% detected once. What was sequenced was peripheral blood. All receptors come from a woman aged 25 to 39 in a cohort sampled during active COVID-19.

The chain uses TRBV24-1 and TRBJ2-5, with 9 bases lining up with TRBD1. The J segment lost 4 bases and the V segment lost 5 bases, leaving 7 bases of the junction unmatched. The CDR3 has 15 residues. Germline V gene data show CDR1 as KGHDR and CDR2 as SFDVKD. The CDR3 region is CATSALGQGAETQYF. The DNA of the CDR3 is TGTGCCACCAGTGCCTTGGGACAGGGCGCAGAGACCCAGTACTTC.

This chain links TRBV5-5 with TRBJ2-6; no clear D gene. CDR1 and CDR2 (germline): SGHKS, YYEKEE (reference sequence). The CDR3 consists of 17 residues. V lost 6 bases and J 1 base, leaving 17 bases between the germline ends. CDR3 residues: CASTEFPARSGANVLTF. For the CDR3, the DNA is TGTGCCAGCACTGAATTTCCAGCTAGGTCTGGGGCCAACGTCCTGACTTTC.

V gene TRBV7-9 combines with J gene TRBJ2-3, with 7 nucleotides matching TRBD2. This CDR3 spans 15 amino acids. V lost 4 bases, J lost 2 bases, and 6 bases stayed unmatched. The germline V gene encodes CDR1 SEHNR and CDR2 FQNEAQ (reference sequence). CDR3 protein: CASSSPAGTTDTQYF. The CDR3 DNA sequence: TGTGCCAGCAGCTCTCCAGCGGGAACCACAGATACGCAGTATTTT.

V is TRBV9 and J is TRBJ1-1; 8 positions agree with TRBD1. Germline CDR1 and CDR2: SGDLS and YYNGEE. The V gene end was trimmed by 0 bases and the J gene end by 6 bases; junction bases not matched to a gene: 7. This CDR3 contains 15 residues. CDR3 in amino acids: CASSVGAGGDAEAFF. The DNA for the CDR3 is TGTGCCAGCAGCGTAGGAGCAGGGGGCGACGCTGAAGCTTTCTTT.

This chain connects TRBV28 to TRBJ2-1; TRBD1 matches 7 bases. V gave up 7 bases and J gave up 0 bases; unmatched junction bases: 3. The length of the CDR3 is 14 residues. Germline assignment: CDR1 MDHEN and CDR2 SYDVKM. CDR3 loop: CASKQGSSYNEQFF. The CDR3 DNA is TGTGCCAGCAAACAGGGGAGCTCCTACAATGAGCAGTTCTTC.

The V gene is TRBV28, the J gene TRBJ1-1; D is uncertain. CDR3 size: 16 residues. Germline assignment: CDR1 MDHEN and CDR2 SYDVKM. V lost 4 bases to trimming and J lost 5 bases, with 20 bases between them. The CDR3 DNA follows: TGTGCCAGCAGTTCACTATACCCCCTAGGTATGACTGAAGCTTTCTTT. Translating it yields CASSSLYPLGMTEAFF.

This clone was seen only once. The chain joins TRBV5-1 to TRBJ2-1, with D possibly matching TRBD2 (5 bases). The CDR3 extends over 16 amino acids. The germline V gene has CDR1 SGHRS and CDR2 YFSETQ. Trimming took off 4 bases at V and 0 bases at J, with 14 bases between the two ends. The CDR3 here is CASSLDLAPSYNEQFF. In nucleotides, the CDR3 is TGCGCCAGCAGCCTAGACCTAGCTCCCTCCTACAATGAGCAGTTCTTC. The full variable domain, rest sourced from reference TRBV5-1 and TRBJ2-1, is KAGVTQTPRYLIKTRGQQVTLSCSPISGHRSVSWYQQTPGQGLQFLFEYFSETQRNKGNFPGRFSGRQFSNSRSEMNVSTLELGDSALYLCASSLDLAPSYNEQFFGPGTRLTVL.

This chain connects TRBV28 to TRBJ2-5, with 7 nucleotides matching TRBD1. This CDR3 region has 13 residues. Germline V gives CDR1 MDHEN, CDR2 SYDVKM. V trimming: 6 bases; J trimming: 2 bases; junction bases outside the gene matches: 3. CDR3 DNA sequence: TGTGCCAGCAGACCAGGGGGTCAAGAGACCCAGTACTTC. It translates to CASRPGGQETQYF. Combining the CDR3 with reference TRBV28 and TRBJ2-5 gives the whole variable domain DVKVTQSSRYLVKRTGEKVFLECVQDMDHENMFWYRQDPGLGLRLIYFSYDVKMKEKGDIPEGYSVSREKKERFSLILESASTNQTSMYLCASRPGGQETQYFGPGTRLLVL.

The chain uses TRBV18 and TRBJ2-3; 8 bases are shared with TRBD2. This CDR3 spans 15 amino acids. From germline, CDR1 is KGHSH and CDR2 LQKENI. J was trimmed by 3 bases and V by 2 bases; bases with no gene match: 4. DNA for the CDR3: TGTGCCAGCTCACCATTCCGGGAGGGGACAGATACGCAGTATTTT. This encodes CASSPFREGTDTQYF.

The chain links TRBV7-6 to TRBJ1-4; no firm D call. The V and J ends lost 5 bases and 5 bases respectively, with 12 bases between them. This CDR3 is 14 amino acids long. The germline CDR1 and CDR2 sequences are SGHVS and FNYEAQ. The CDR3 spells CASSPRALNEKLFF. The CDR3 DNA follows: TGTGCCAGCAGCCCGCGGGCCCTAAATGAAAAACTGTTTTTT.

The CDR3 DNA reads TGCGCCAGCAGCCCTAGCGGGAGGGCGCCCTACGAGCAGTACTTC. It specifies CASSPSGRAPYEQYF. The chain joins TRBV5-1 to TRBJ2-7; 12 bases match TRBD2. Germline V gene data show CDR1 as SGHRS and CDR2 as YFSETQ. The CDR3 consists of 15 residues. The V gene end was trimmed by 4 bases and the J gene end by 2 bases; junction bases not matched to a gene: 4.

V usage is TRBV6-2 or TRBV6-3 and J usage is TRBJ2-1, with a weak D call TRBD2 (5 bases). The CDR3 runs 14 residues. Between the trimmed V and J ends, which lost 6 bases and 1 base, there was a span of 10 bases. In germline, CDR1 is MNHEY, CDR2 SVGEGT. CDR3 in DNA: TGTGCCAGCAGCCCTACTAGTTCCTACAATGAGCAGTTCTTC. It translates to CASSPTSSYNEQFF.

The chain combines TRBV30 with TRBJ2-1, with TRBD2 identical over 8 bases. Trimming cost V 2 bases and J 0 bases; bases outside gene matches: 12. The CDR3 length is 18 residues. The germline CDR1 and CDR2 sequences are GTSNPN and SVGIG (reference sequence). The CDR3 nucleotides read TGTGCCTGGAGTAGGGCGGCTAGCGGGCCGAGCTCCTACAATGAGCAGTTCTTC. Translated: CAWSRAASGPSSYNEQFF.

This chain uses TRBV24-1 with TRBJ2-1; 7 bases line up with TRBD2. Unmatched junction bases numbered 9, after V lost 3 bases and J lost 8 bases. The CDR3 sequence is 15 residues long. Per germline, CDR1 KGHDR and CDR2 SFDVKD. This CDR3 is CATSDGAGEADEQFF. CDR3 DNA: TGTGCCACCAGTGATGGGGCGGGAGAGGCCGATGAGCAGTTCTTC.

This clone has more than one count but fewer than ten. The V call is TRBV19, the J call TRBJ2-1, with 11 nucleotides matching TRBD2. V trimming: 6 bases; J trimming: 4 bases; junction bases outside the gene matches: 8. The germline CDR1 and CDR2 sequences are LNHDA and SQIVND (reference sequence). The CDR3 runs to 16 residues. CDR3 nucleotides: TGTGCCAGTAGACGTAGCGGGAGGGCGAGTTACAATGAGCAGTTCTTC. It codes for CASRRSGRASYNEQFF.

This chain uses TRBV27 with TRBJ1-3; D might be TRBD1 (5 bases). Trimming stripped 6 bases from V and 2 bases from J, with 14 bases between. CDR3 length: 15 amino acids. Germline CDR1 and CDR2: MNHEY and SMNVEV (reference sequence). The CDR3 sequence is CASRLTWGAGNTIYF. DNA for the CDR3: TGTGCCAGCAGGTTGACATGGGGGGCTGGAAACACCATATATTTT.

The V and J genes are TRBV6-6 and TRBJ2-1; D perhaps matches TRBD2 (5 bases). V shed 2 bases and J shed 9 bases, with 20 bases lying between them. Germline CDR1 and CDR2: MNHNY and SVGAGI (reference sequence). The CDR3 loop spans 16 amino acids. CDR3: CASSYAAQPGFGEQFF. The CDR3 DNA follows: TGTGCCAGCAGTTACGCCGCACAACCGGGATTTGGTGAGCAGTTCTTC.

This clone has just one count. This chain joins TRBV18 and TRBJ2-5; D perhaps matches TRBD2 (6 bases). The length of the CDR3 is 15 residues. Germline V gives CDR1 KGHSH, CDR2 LQKENI. V was cut by 0 bases and J by 3 bases, with 11 bases left in between. The CDR3 sequence is CASSPPGLGKETQYF. CDR3 nucleotide sequence: TGTGCCAGCTCACCACCGGGACTTGGAAAAGAGACCCAGTACTTC.

This clone was recorded only once. The chain employs TRBV4-3 and TRBJ1-2; 7 nucleotides agree with TRBD1. This CDR3 is built from 16 residues. V gave up 4 bases and J gave up 5 bases; unmatched junction bases: 13. Germline lookup yields CDR1 LGHNA and CDR2 YSLEER. DNA of the CDR3: TGCGCCAGCAGCCCTAGTATTAGGGGGCTGCGGTATGGCTACACCTTC. Residues: CASSPSIRGLRYGYTF.

This clone has more than one count but fewer than ten. The gene calls are TRBV28 and TRBJ2-7; the D is unclear. The CDR3 length is 12 residues. Germline-derived CDR1 and CDR2 are MDHEN and SYDVKM. V was shortened by 6 bases and J by 5 bases, with 11 bases between the two germline ends. The chain's CDR3 is CASRLNRDEQYF. The DNA for the CDR3 is TGTGCCAGCAGACTAAATCGGGACGAGCAGTACTTC.

The chain employs TRBV6-4 and TRBJ2-4, with unresolved D. Germline assignment: CDR1 MRHNA and CDR2 SNTAGT. Trimming took 6 bases from V and 0 from J, leaving 18 bases between them. The CDR3 is 17 amino acids. The CDR3 coding sequence is TGTGCCAGCAGCCACAACCCCCCAGAATTAGCCAAAAACATTCAGTACTTC. It translates to CASSHNPPELAKNIQYF.

The chain employs TRBV5-6 and TRBJ2-7, with D possibly TRBD2 on 7 matching bases. Trimming shortened V by 4 bases and J by 3 bases, and 14 bases separated the two germline ends. The V gene's germline CDR1 is SGHDT and CDR2 YYEEEE. The length of the CDR3 is 14 residues. The CDR3 DNA sequence: TGTGCCAGCAGCGGGGGGGCGGGTCTCTACGAGCAGTACTTC. Translation: CASSGGAGLYEQYF.

The chain uses TRBV28 and TRBJ2-7, with TRBD2 identical over 12 bases. The CDR3 covers 19 residues. J was trimmed by 1 base and V by 2 bases; bases with no gene match: 12. Germline V gives CDR1 MDHEN, CDR2 SYDVKM. CDR3 DNA sequence: TGTGCCAGCAGTTTAAACCTAGCGGGAGGGATAGGTGGGTCCTACGAGCAGTACTTC. Protein product: CASSLNLAGGIGGSYEQYF.

This clone was recorded a few times. The chain employs TRBV19 and TRBJ1-5; the D gene is possibly TRBD1 (6 bases). Germline V gene lookup returns CDR1 LNHDA and CDR2 SQIVND (reference sequence). The CDR3 runs 14 residues. Between the trimmed V and J ends, which lost 5 bases and 4 bases, there was a span of 12 bases. CDR3 DNA sequence: TGTGCCAGTAGTCTCCACAGGGAAAATCAGCCCCAGCATTTT. Protein sequence: CASSLHRENQPQHF.

The chain has TRBV19 and TRBJ1-2, with D unresolved. Germline CDR1 reads LNHDA; CDR2 reads SQIVND (reference sequence). V lost 3 bases, J lost 2 bases, and 7 bases lay in between. This CDR3 is built from 13 residues. The CDR3 protein is CASSIPVNYGYTF. In DNA, the CDR3 is TGTGCCAGTAGTATCCCCGTGAACTATGGCTACACCTTC.

V and J are TRBV19 and TRBJ2-1, with D uncertain. The CDR3 is made up of 11 amino acids. V shed 7 bases and J shed 4 bases, with 5 bases lying between them. CDR1 is LNHDA and CDR2 is SQIVND in the germline V gene (reference sequence). The CDR3 DNA sequence: TGTGCCAGTAAACAGTACAATGAGCAGTTCTTC. Translation gives CASKQYNEQFF.

The chain is built from TRBV28 and TRBJ2-7; D is uncertain. The V gene's germline CDR1 is MDHEN and CDR2 SYDVKM. CDR3 length: 11 residues. V was shortened by 5 bases and J by 2 bases, with 4 bases between the two germline ends. The CDR3 coding sequence is TGTGCCAGCAGTCCAGCCTACGAGCAGTACTTC. As protein: CASSPAYEQYF.

The genes are TRBV15 and TRBJ2-1; the D gene is possibly TRBD1 (6 bases). This CDR3 region has 16 residues. V shed 0 bases and J shed 4 bases, with 13 bases lying between them. The germline V gene has CDR1 LNHNV and CDR2 YYDKDF (reference sequence). CDR3 DNA sequence: TGTGCCACCAGCAGAGACAGGGGAATCGGTTACAATGAGCAGTTCTTC. Translated, it gives CATSRDRGIGYNEQFF.